Described below is a single T cell receptor beta chain sequence and its context. Its antigen is undetermined. The sample originates from a study of cytomegalovirus exposure and HLA in healthy donors. Study-wide findings and caveats: A highly shared variant cluster was judged a likely technical artifact. Across HLA loci, a later analysis found differing TCR association rates, with DRB1 most and HLA-C fewest. Within an earlier analysis, most TCR beta V segments proved productive either about 90% or about 30% of the time. Some V segments (TRBV6-2 and TRBV6-3 among them) were excluded as indistinguishable.

Germline CDR1 MDHEN, CDR2 SYDVKM. V was shortened by 8 bases and J by 4 bases, with 14 bases between the two germline ends. This CDR3 comprises 13 residues. PCR involved 60 Vbeta and 13 Jbeta primers. Measured with immunoSEQ multiplex PCR; TCRdb has only the in-frame clones, and not every one. The sample includes more than 85,000 clones, roughly three quarters of them seen just once. The sequence came from a female donor in good health and CMV-seronegative. Sequenced input: PBMCs. The V and J genes are TRBV28 and TRBJ1-2; D possibly corresponds to TRBD1 (5 bases). CDR3: CASAETDPYGYTF. DNA for the CDR3: TGTGCCAGCGCCGAGACAGACCCCTATGGCTACACCTTC.